This TCR beta chain originates from a study of control samples from healthy donors and cancer patients. V dropped 2 bases and J dropped 7 bases, with 12 bases sitting between them. Germline lookup yields CDR1 SGHRS and CDR2 YFSETQ. The CDR3 has 14 amino acids. Profiling relied on immunoSEQ multiplex PCR, and the TCRdb table lists in-frame clones only, not all of them. The table records some 100,000 clones, about 89% of them present only once. This clone was counted only a few times. The source of this sequence is a man aged 25 to 45 in good health. J is TRBJ1-4 and V is TRBV5-1, with D maybe TRBD1 (6 bases). What was sequenced was blood. The CDR3, as DNA: TGCGCCAGCAGCTTAGAGGGGGTTGGTGAAAAACTGTTTTTT. Encoded protein: CASSLEGVGEKLFF. Looking up the rest from reference TRBV5-1 and TRBJ1-4 gives the full variable domain: KAGVTQTPRYLIKTRGQQVTLSCSPISGHRSVSWYQQTPGQGLQFLFEYFSETQRNKGNFPGRFSGRQFSNSRSEMNVSTLELGDSALYLCASSLEGVGEKLFFGSGTQLSVL.